The source of this TCR beta chain is a study of shared clonotypes between healthy human individuals. Germline assignment: CDR1 SGHAT and CDR2 FQNNGV. Trimming removed 2 bases at V and 0 bases at J, with 8 bases between. This CDR3 spans 14 amino acids. Profiled with immunoSEQ multiplex PCR; TCRdb holds only in-frame clones, not every one. The sample has some 2,100,000 clones; approximately 94% are singletons. Naive CD8 cells lacked CD45RO, underwent positive selection for CCR7 and left out terminally differentiated effector memory CD45RA+ cells. Sequenced input: naive CD8+ T cells from PBMCs. The TCR sequence derives from a man between 18 and 29 years old in good health. Some clones in this sample may be carry-over from other donors' samples. The chain couples TRBV11-2 to TRBJ2-7; D gene uncertain. This chain's CDR3 is CASSLIGGSYEQYF. The CDR3 DNA reads TGTGCCAGCAGCTTAATCGGCGGCTCCTACGAGCAGTACTTC.